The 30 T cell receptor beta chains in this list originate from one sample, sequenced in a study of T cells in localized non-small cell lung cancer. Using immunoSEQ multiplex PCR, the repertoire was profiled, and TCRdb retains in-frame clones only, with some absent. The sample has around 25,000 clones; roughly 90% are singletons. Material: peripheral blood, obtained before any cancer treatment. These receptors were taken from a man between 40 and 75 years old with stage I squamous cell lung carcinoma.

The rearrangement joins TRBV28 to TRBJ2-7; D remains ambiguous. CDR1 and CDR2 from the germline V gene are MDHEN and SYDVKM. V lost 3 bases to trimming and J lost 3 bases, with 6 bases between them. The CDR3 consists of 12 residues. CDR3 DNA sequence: TGTGCCAGCAGTTTGGTGGGCTACGAGCAGTACTTC. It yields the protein CASSLVGYEQYF.

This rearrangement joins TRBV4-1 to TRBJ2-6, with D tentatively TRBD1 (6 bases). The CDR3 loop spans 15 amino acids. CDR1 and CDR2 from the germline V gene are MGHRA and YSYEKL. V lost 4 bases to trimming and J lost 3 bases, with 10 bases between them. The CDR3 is CASSRGTIGANVLTF. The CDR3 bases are TGCGCCAGCAGCCGAGGGACAATTGGGGCCAACGTCCTGACTTTC.

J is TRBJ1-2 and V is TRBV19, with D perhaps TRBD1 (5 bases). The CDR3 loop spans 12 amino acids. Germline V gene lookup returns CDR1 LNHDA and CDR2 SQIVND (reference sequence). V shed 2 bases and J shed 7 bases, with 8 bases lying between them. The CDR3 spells CASSIQGTGYTF. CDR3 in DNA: TGTGCCAGTAGTATACAGGGAACTGGCTACACCTTC.

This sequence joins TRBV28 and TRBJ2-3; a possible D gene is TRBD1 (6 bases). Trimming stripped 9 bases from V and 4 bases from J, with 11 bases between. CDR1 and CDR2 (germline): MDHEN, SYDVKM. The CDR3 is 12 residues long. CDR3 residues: CASSQGSDTQYF. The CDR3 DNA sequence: TGTGCCAGTTCCCAGGGGTCAGATACGCAGTATTTT. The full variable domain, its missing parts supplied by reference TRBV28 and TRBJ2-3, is DVKVTQSSRYLVKRTGEKVFLECVQDMDHENMFWYRQDPGLGLRLIYFSYDVKMKEKGDIPEGYSVSREKKERFSLILESASTNQTSMYLCASSQGSDTQYFGPGTRLTVL.

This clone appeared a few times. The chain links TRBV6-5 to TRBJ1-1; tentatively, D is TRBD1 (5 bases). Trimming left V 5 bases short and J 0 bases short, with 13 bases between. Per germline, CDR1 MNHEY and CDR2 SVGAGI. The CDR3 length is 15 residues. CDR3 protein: CASSPSGTLNTEAFF. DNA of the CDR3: TGTGCCAGCAGTCCCTCCGGGACGCTGAACACTGAAGCTTTCTTT.

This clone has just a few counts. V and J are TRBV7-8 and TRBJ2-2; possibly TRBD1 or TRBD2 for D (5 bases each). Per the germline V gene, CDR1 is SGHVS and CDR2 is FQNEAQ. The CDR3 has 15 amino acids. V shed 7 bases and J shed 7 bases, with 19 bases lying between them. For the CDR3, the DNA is TGTGCCAGCACAACGAGGGGAAATGAAGGCGGGGAGCTGTTTTTT. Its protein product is CASTTRGNEGGELFF.

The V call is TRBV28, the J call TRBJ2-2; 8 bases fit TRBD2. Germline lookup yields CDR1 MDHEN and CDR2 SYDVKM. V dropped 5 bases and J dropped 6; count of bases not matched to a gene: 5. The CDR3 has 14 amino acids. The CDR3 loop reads CASSVGGAAGELFF. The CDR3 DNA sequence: TGTGCCAGCAGTGTCGGGGGGGCCGCCGGGGAGCTGTTTTTT.

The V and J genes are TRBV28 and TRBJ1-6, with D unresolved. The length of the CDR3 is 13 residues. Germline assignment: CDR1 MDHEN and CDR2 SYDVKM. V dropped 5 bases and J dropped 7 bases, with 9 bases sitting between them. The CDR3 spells CASSPDPNSPLHF. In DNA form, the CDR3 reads TGTGCCAGCAGTCCGGATCCCAATTCACCCCTCCACTTT.

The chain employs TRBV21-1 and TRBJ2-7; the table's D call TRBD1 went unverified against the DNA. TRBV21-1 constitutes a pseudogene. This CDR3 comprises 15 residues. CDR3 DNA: TGTGCCAGCAGCGATCAGGGGGCCAGATCCTACGAGCAGTACTTC. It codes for CASSDQGARSYEQYF.

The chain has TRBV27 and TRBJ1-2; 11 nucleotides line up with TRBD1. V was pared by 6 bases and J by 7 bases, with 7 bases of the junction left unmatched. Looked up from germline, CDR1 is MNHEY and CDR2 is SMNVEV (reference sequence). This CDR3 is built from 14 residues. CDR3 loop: CASRPGQGAGGYTF. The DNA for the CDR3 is TGTGCCAGCAGGCCAGGACAGGGGGCCGGTGGCTACACCTTC.

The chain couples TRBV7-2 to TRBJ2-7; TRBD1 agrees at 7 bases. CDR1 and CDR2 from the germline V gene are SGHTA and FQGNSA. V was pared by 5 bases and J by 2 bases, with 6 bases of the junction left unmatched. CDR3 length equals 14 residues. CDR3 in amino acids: CASSQSTGPYEQYF. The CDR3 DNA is TGTGCCAGCAGCCAATCGACAGGGCCCTACGAGCAGTACTTC.

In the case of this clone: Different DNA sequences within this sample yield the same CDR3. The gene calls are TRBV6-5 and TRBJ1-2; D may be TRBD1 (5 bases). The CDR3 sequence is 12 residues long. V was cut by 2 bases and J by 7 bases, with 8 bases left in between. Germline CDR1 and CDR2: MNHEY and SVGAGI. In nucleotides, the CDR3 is TGTGCCAGCAGTTACGTCGGGGGTGGCTACACCTTC. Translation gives CASSYVGGGYTF.

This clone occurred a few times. The CDR3 reads CASAVAILYNEQFF. For the CDR3, the DNA is TGTGCCAGCGCAGTCGCAATCCTCTACAATGAGCAGTTCTTC. This sequence joins TRBV19 and TRBJ2-1; D is undetermined. CDR1 LNHDA and CDR2 SQIVND come from the germline V gene (reference sequence). Trimming shortened V by 9 bases and J by 3 bases, and 15 bases separated the two germline ends. The CDR3 is 14 amino acids.

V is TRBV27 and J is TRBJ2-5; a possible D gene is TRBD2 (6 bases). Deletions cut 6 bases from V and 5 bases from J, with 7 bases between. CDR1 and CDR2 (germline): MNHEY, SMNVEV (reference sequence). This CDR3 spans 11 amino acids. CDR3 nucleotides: TGTGCCAGCAGCCGGGAGGAGACCCAGTACTTC. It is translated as CASSREETQYF.

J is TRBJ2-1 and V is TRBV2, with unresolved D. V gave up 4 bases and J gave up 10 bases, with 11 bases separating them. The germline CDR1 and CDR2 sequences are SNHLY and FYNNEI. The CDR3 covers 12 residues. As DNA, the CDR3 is TGTGCCAGCAGTGGGAGAAGGGCCGAGCAGTTCTTC. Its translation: CASSGRRAEQFF.

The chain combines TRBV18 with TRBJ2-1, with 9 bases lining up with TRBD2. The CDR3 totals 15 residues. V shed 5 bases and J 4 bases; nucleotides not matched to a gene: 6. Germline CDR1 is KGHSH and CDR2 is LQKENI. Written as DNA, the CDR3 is TGTGCCAGCTCAGAGGTAGCGGGGGTTTACAATGAGCAGTTCTTC. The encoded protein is CASSEVAGVYNEQFF.

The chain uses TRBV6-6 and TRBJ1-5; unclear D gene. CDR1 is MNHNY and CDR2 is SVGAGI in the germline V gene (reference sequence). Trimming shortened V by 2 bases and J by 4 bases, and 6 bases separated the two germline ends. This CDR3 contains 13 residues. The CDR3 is CASSYGSNQPQHF. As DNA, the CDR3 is TGTGCCAGCAGTTACGGGTCGAATCAGCCCCAGCATTTT.

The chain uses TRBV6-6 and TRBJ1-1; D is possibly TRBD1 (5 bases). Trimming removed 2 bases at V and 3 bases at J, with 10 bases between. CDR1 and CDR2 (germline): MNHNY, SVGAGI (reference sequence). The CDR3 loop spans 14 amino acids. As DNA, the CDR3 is TGTGCCAGCAGTTACCAGCGAGGGGACACTGAAGCTTTCTTT. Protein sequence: CASSYQRGDTEAFF.

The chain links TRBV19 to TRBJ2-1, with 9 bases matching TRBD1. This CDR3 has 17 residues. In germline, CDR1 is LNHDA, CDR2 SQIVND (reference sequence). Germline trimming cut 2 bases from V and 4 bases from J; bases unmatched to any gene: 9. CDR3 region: CASSISPPGQGYNEQFF. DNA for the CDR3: TGTGCCAGTAGTATAAGTCCCCCGGGACAGGGATACAATGAGCAGTTCTTC. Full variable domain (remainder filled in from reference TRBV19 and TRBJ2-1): DGGITQSPKYLFRKEGQNVTLSCEQNLNHDAMYWYRQDPGQGLRLIYYSQIVNDFQKGDIAEGYSVSREKKESFPLTVTSAQKNPTAFYLCASSISPPGQGYNEQFFGPGTRLTVL.

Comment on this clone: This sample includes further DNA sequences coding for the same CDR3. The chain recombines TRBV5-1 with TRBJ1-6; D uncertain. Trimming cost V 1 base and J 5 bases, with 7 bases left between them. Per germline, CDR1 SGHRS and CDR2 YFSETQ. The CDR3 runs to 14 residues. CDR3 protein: CASSLFLDNSPLHF. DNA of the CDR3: TGCGCCAGCAGCTTGTTTCTCGATAATTCACCCCTCCACTTT.

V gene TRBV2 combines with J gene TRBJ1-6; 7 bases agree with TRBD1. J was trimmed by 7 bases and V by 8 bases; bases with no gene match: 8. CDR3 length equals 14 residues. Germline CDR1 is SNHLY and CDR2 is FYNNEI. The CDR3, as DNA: TGTGCCAGCTCCGGGGGGACAGTGAATTCACCCCTCCACTTT. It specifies CASSGGTVNSPLHF. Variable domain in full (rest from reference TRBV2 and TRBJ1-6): EPEVTQTPSHQVTQMGQEVILRCVPISNHLYFYWYRQILGQKVEFLVSFYNNEISEKSEIFDDQFSVERPDGSNFTLKIRSTKLEDSAMYFCASSGGTVNSPLHFGNGTRLTVT.

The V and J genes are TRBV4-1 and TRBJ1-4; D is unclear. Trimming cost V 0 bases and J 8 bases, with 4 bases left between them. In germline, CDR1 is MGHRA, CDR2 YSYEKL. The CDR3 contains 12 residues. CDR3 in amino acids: CASSQDGEKLFF. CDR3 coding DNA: TGCGCCAGCAGCCAAGACGGCGAAAAACTGTTTTTT.

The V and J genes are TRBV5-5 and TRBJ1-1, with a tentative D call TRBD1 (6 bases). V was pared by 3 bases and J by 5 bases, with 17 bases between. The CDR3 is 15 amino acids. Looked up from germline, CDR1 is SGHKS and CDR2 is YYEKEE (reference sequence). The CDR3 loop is CASSWSWRGNTEAFF. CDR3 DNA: TGTGCCAGCAGCTGGAGTTGGAGGGGGAATACTGAAGCTTTCTTT. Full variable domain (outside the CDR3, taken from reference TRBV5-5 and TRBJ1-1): DAGVTQSPTHLIKTRGQQVTLRCSPISGHKSVSWYQQVLGQGPQFIFQYYEKEERGRGNFPDRFSARQFPNYSSELNVNALLLGDSALYLCASSWSWRGNTEAFFGQGTRLTVV.

CDR3 loop: CSAPPDRLQGTDTQYF. CDR3 nucleotides: TGCAGCGCCCCCCCGGACAGACTTCAGGGCACAGATACGCAGTATTTT. The chain joins TRBV29-1 to TRBJ2-3; D is perhaps TRBD1 (6 bases). The CDR3 totals 16 residues. In germline, CDR1 is SQVTM, CDR2 ANQGSEA. Trimming took off 7 bases at V and 1 base at J, with 21 bases between the two ends.

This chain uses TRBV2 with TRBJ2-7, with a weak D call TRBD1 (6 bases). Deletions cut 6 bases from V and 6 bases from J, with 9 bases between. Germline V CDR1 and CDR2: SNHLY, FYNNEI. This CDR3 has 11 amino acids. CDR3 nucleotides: TGTGCCAGCAGGGGACAAGGCGAGCAGTACTTC. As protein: CASRGQGEQYF.

The CDR3 region has the DNA TGTGCCAGTAGTATAGGACTAGCGGGGGGGGATGAGCAGTTCTTC. Translating it yields CASSIGLAGGDEQFF. The chain is built from TRBV19 and TRBJ2-1; 14 positions match TRBD2. The V segment lost 1 base and the J segment 8 bases; nucleotides outside the gene matches: 1. Germline V gene data show CDR1 as LNHDA and CDR2 as SQIVND (reference sequence). The CDR3 loop spans 15 amino acids.

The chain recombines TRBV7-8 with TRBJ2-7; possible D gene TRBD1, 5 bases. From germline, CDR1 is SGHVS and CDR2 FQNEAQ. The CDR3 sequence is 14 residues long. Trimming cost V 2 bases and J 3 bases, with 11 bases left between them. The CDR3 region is CASSLWPGNYEQYF. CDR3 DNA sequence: TGTGCCAGCAGCTTATGGCCAGGGAACTACGAGCAGTACTTC. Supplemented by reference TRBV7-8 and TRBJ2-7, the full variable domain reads GAGVSQSPRYKVAKRGQDVALRCDPISGHVSLFWYQQALGQGPEFLTYFQNEAQLDKSGLPSDRFFAERPEGSVSTLKIQRTQQEDSAVYLCASSLWPGNYEQYFGPGTRLTVT.

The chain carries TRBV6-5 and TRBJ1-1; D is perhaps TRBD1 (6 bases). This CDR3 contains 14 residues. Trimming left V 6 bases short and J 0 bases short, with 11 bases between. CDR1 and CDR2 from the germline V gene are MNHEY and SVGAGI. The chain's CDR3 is CASSAGAMNTEAFF. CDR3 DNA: TGTGCCAGCAGCGCGGGGGCTATGAACACTGAAGCTTTCTTT.

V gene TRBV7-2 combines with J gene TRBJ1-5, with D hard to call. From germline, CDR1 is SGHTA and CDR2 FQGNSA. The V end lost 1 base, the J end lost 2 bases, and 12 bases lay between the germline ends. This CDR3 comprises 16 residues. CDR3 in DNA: TGTGCCAGCAGCTTAGAACTGGACCGGGGCAATCAGCCCCAGCATTTT. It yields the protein CASSLELDRGNQPQHF.

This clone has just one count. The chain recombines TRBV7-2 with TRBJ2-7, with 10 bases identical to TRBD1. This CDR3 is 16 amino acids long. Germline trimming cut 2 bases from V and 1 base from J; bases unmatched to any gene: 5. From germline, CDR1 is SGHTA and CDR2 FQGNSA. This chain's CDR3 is CASSLNGGQGSYEQYF. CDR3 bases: TGTGCCAGCAGCTTAAATGGGGGACAGGGGTCCTACGAGCAGTACTTC.